The entry that follows covers one TCR beta chain sequence. Its antigen is unknown. This CDR3 is 15 amino acids long. The ends were cut back, 3 bases at V and 4 bases at J, with 16 bases in the middle. The germline CDR1 and CDR2 sequences are SGHRS and YFSETQ. 13 Jbeta primers and 60 Vbeta primers were used for the PCR. The repertoire was sequenced with immunoSEQ multiplex PCR; TCRdb's copy has only in-frame clones and lacks some. The data contain 95,000 to 150,000 clones, about 80% of them singletons. The data were taken from a study of cytomegalovirus exposure and HLA in healthy donors. General observations from the study: HLA-A and HLA-B allele assignments for most subjects were reportedly predicted accurately using TCR beta sequences. It was reportedly the case that the classifier diagnosed cytomegalovirus status with high specificity and sensitivity. It was assumed in the presence/absence analyses that sequencing depth was roughly uniform across donors. Later on, a genetic analysis was performed. It linked a missense variant in DCLRE1C with V- and J-gene trimming of TCR beta.

The sequenced sample consisted of PBMCs. This clonotype originated in a middle-aged woman in good health and CMV-seropositive. The chain recombines TRBV5-1 with TRBJ1-1; D gene uncertain. The chain's CDR3 is CASSSSSVFGTEAFF. The CDR3, as DNA: TGCGCCAGCAGCTCTTCGTCGGTTTTCGGCACTGAAGCTTTCTTT.